This TCR beta chain was identified during a study of early T cells in non-severe SARS-CoV-2 infection (dated by TCRdb to about 2021). For the wider study: TCR sequencing used bulk RNA from unsorted whole blood, so alpha and beta chains could not be paired. Study-wide conclusions, independent of this receptor: VDJdb matching was skewed toward anti-spike CD8 responses and likely underestimated virus-specific expansions by missing private and CD4 specificities.

Receptor amplification or capture employed 5' RACE. TCRdb shows the sequencer as NextSeq 500. To correct for sequencing error and PCR bias, the TCR library protocol tagged individual cDNA molecules with unique molecular identifiers. TCR alpha and beta chains were both sequenced, and the abundances of alpha and beta sequences in each sample were closely correlated with each other. The study's own analysis went as follows. Decombinator V4 was used to annotate the V gene, J gene and CDR3 of the TCR sequences. TCRs were defined as expanded if a significant change between any two time points was detected under a Poisson model with p below 0.0001. TCR abundances were normalised to the total number of TCRs sequenced per sample and expressed as counts per million. TRAV1-2 paired with TRAJ12, TRAJ20 or TRAJ33 defined MAIT TCRs, while TRAV10 paired with TRAJ18 defined iNKT TCRs. VDJdb, accessed on 1 November 2021, was searched for TCRs annotated for CMV, EBV and SARS-CoV-2, and TCRs annotated for more than one antigen were excluded. The public reads were reanalyzed by TCRdb: fastp trimming at Q25, MiXCR alignment, in-frame beta chains only. CDR3 protein duplicates are merged, each entry listing the most common genes and DNA. TCRdb's processing, not the study's, gives the V and J calls here. Counted in this sample were about 66,000 distinct CDR3 sequences; approximately 9.2% of them appeared once. Of the sample, 3.2% falls within the top ten clones.

The CDR3 goes from the cysteine to the phenylalanine over 14 residues. The sequence is cut down to CDR3 DNA, 42 bases in frame from base 1. Trimming at the junction amounts to 5 bases on V and 4 bases on J, and the germline ends lie 13 bases apart. CDR1 and CDR2 are drawn from the germline V gene: KGHDR, SFDVKD. This was a case-control study nested in a cohort of healthcare workers in London, UK, who had nasopharyngeal swab PCR tests and blood samples taken every week. Between 23 and 31 March 2020, the week of the UK lockdown, healthcare workers were enrolled and then followed up weekly for as long as 16 weeks. This clonotype has at least ten counts. Its target antigen remains unknown. No base qualities exist here, and no much larger clone lies one base off it.

The sample taken for sequencing was whole blood. The receptor was derived from an adult who was a healthcare worker with PCR-confirmed SARS-CoV-2 infection or an uninfected control (not recorded which). The V and J segments used are TRBV24-1 and TRBJ2-5, with TRBD2 as a weak D call on 5 bases. In nucleotides, the sequence is TGTGCCACCAGTGGAGTAGGCCGGGGAGAGACCCAGTACTTC. The encoded protein is CATSGVGRGETQYF.